The table lists the clone carrying this TCR beta chain with a count of one. This record comes from a study of cytotoxic CD8 clonotypes in ibrutinib-treated CLL. Generated by immunoSEQ multiplex PCR, the TCRdb table keeps only in-frame clones and is missing some. The sample lists over 250,000 clones; more than 70% were seen once. The V gene lost 6 bases and the J gene lost 3 bases, with 15 bases spanning the gap. The CDR3 has 15 residues. The sample was PBMCs, taken at disease progression, from a patient treated with ibrutinib. The rearrangement uses TRBV6-7 and TRBJ1-5, with D possibly matching TRBD1 (5 bases). TRBV6-7 is an ORF, with its function uncertain. This clonotype originated in a human donor with chronic lymphocytic leukemia. CDR3 nucleotides: TGTGCCAGCAGGGTCTCCGGGGGTCCCAATCAGCCCCAGCATTTT. It is translated as CASRVSGGPNQPQHF.